This T cell receptor (beta chain) comes out of a study of cytomegalovirus exposure and HLA in healthy donors. Broader study findings: In a later analysis, common viral pathogens appeared linked to several of the most significant clusters. Among donors in an Asian-associated ancestry cluster, a later analysis reportedly found fewer N-insertions than the roughly 610-donor mean.

The V gene's germline CDR1 is MNHEY and CDR2 SVGAGI. J lost 5 bases, V lost 3 bases, and 6 bases had no gene match. CDR3 length: 14 residues. A remark on this clone: Its antigen is still unknown.

60 Vbeta and 13 Jbeta primers were used in PCR. Assay used: immunoSEQ multiplex PCR; TCRdb lists only in-frame clones, some missing. The sample has about 190,000 clones, about 87% seen once. Sequencing was performed on PBMCs. V and J are TRBV6-5 and TRBJ2-7, with 8 nucleotides matching TRBD1. The source of this sequence is a man aged 30-40 years in good health and CMV-seronegative. CDR3 DNA: TGTGCCAGCAGTTATGACAGGGGAGAACACGAGCAGTACTTC. Its translation is CASSYDRGEHEQYF.